This entry lists 7 T cell receptor beta chains sequenced from one sample in a study of neoadjuvant nivolumab and ipilimumab in lung cancer. Some clones are missing from TCRdb's copy, which holds only in-frame ones; the method was immunoSEQ multiplex PCR. The table includes about 26,000 clones, 80% to 85% detected once. The source was tumor tissue, collected after neoadjuvant nivolumab, alone or with ipilimumab, at or shortly before surgery. The receptors stem from an adult with non-small cell lung cancer.

This sequence joins TRBV7-8 and TRBJ2-7; TRBD2 aligns across 10 bases. The CDR3 sequence is 16 residues long. Germline CDR1 is SGHVS and CDR2 is FQNEAQ. Trimming at V came to 3 bases and at J to 0 bases, leaving 5 bases not matched to a gene. The CDR3 DNA sequence: TGTGCCAGCAGCTTCTCGGGACTAGCGTCCTCCTACGAGCAGTACTTC. Protein: CASSFSGLASSYEQYF.

This clone counts as medium-sized. The genes are TRBV6-1 and TRBJ2-2, with 10 nucleotides matching TRBD2. Germline V CDR1 and CDR2: MNHNS, SASEGT. V was pared by 6 bases and J by 4 bases, with 5 bases of the junction left unmatched. The CDR3 has 15 amino acids. CDR3 DNA: TGTGCCAGCAGCCGGCTAGCGGGAGTCACCGGGGAGCTGTTTTTT. Its protein is CASSRLAGVTGELFF.

This clone is a singleton in its sample. DNA of the CDR3: TGTGCCAGCAGCCACCGCACGACAGGGAATCTCAATGAGCAGTTCTTC. Protein product: CASSHRTTGNLNEQFF. V usage is TRBV14 and J usage is TRBJ2-1; TRBD1 matches 7 bases. The CDR3 totals 16 residues. CDR1 is SGHDN, CDR2 FVKESK, per germline. J lost 6 bases, V lost 3 bases, and 11 bases had no gene match.

This chain uses TRBV30 with TRBJ2-5; D remains unclear. CDR1 and CDR2 from the germline V gene are GTSNPN and SVGIG (reference sequence). The CDR3 is 14 residues long. V was trimmed by 5 bases and J by 5 bases, leaving 18 bases between them. CDR3 in amino acids: CAWATRGLRETQYF. DNA for the CDR3: TGTGCCTGGGCTACGCGCGGTCTGAGGGAGACCCAGTACTTC. Together with reference TRBV30 and TRBJ2-5, the CDR3 gives the full variable domain: SQTIHQWPATLVQPVGSPLSLECTVEGTSNPNLYWYRQAAGRGLQLLFYSVGIGQISSEVPQNLSASRPQDRQFILSSKKLLLSDSGFYLCAWATRGLRETQYFGPGTRLLVL.

The V call is TRBV7-9, the J call TRBJ2-3, with D possibly TRBD1 on 7 matching bases. Trimming took off 5 bases at V and 3 bases at J, with 15 bases between the two ends. CDR1 is SEHNR and CDR2 is FQNEAQ in the germline V gene (reference sequence). The CDR3 sequence is 15 residues long. DNA of the CDR3: TGTGCCAGCAGCCCGACAGGGAGCGGGACAGATACGCAGTATTTT. It encodes CASSPTGSGTDTQYF.

The chain is built from TRBV27 and TRBJ2-1; D may be TRBD1 (6 bases). This CDR3 region has 12 residues. V lost 9 bases and J lost 4, with 10 bases in between. In germline, CDR1 is MNHEY, CDR2 SMNVEV (reference sequence). CDR3 coding DNA: TGTGCCAGTAAGGACAGATACAATGAGCAGTTCTTC. Protein product: CASKDRYNEQFF.

Within the sample, this clone is medium-sized. The V call is TRBV4-2, the J call TRBJ2-7, with TRBD2 matching 14 bases. The V gene's germline CDR1 is LGHNA and CDR2 YNFKEQ. CDR3 size: 18 residues. V dropped 0 bases and J dropped 5; count of bases not matched to a gene: 9. Here the CDR3 reads CASSQDPGLAGAFHEQYF. The DNA for the CDR3 is TGTGCCAGCAGCCAAGATCCGGGACTAGCGGGAGCGTTCCACGAGCAGTACTTC.